These 2 T cell receptor beta chains share one sample of origin, sequenced in a study of cytomegalovirus exposure and HLA in healthy donors. Both 60 Vbeta primers and 13 Jbeta primers went into the PCR. Some clones are missing from TCRdb's copy, which holds only in-frame ones; the method was immunoSEQ multiplex PCR. This sample carries approximately 140,000 clones, approximately 72% of them seen once, and the ten largest clones take over 5%. Sequenced material: PBMCs. These receptors were collected from a woman aged 60 to 75 in good health and CMV-seronegative.

This chain links TRBV19 with TRBJ1-2; tentatively, D is TRBD1 (6 bases). Trimming cost V 4 bases and J 0 bases, with 9 bases left between them. This CDR3 has 14 amino acids. The germline gives CDR1 LNHDA, CDR2 SQIVND (reference sequence). CDR3 sequence reads: CASSTGQPNYGYTF. CDR3 coding DNA: TGTGCCAGTAGTACAGGACAGCCTAACTATGGCTACACCTTC.

The count of this clone is one. This rearrangement joins TRBV4-1 to TRBJ2-3; D remains unclear. The CDR3 consists of 17 residues. The germline CDR1 and CDR2 sequences are MGHRA and YSYEKL. The ends were cut back, 0 bases at V and 0 bases at J, with 13 bases in the middle. Here the CDR3 reads CASSQEAALLSTDTQYF. The CDR3 DNA reads TGCGCCAGCAGCCAAGAGGCGGCCCTCTTGAGCACAGATACGCAGTATTTT.